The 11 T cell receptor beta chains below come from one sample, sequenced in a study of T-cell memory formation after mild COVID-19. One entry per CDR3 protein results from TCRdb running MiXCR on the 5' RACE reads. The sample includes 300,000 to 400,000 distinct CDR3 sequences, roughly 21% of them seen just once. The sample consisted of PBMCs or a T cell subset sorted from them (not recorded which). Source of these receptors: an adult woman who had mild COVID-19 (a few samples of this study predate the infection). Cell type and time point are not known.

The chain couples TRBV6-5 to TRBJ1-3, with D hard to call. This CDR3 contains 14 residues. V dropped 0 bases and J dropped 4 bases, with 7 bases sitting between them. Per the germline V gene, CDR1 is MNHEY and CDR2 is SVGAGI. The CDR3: CASSYSDVGNTIYF. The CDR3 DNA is TGTGCCAGCAGTTACTCGGATGTGGGAAACACCATATATTTT.

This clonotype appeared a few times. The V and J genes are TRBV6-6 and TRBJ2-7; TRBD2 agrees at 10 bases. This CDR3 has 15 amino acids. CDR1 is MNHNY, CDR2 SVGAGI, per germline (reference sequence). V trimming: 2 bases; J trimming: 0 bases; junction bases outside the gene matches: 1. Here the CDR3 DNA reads TGTGCCAGCAGTTACAAGCGGGAGGGCTCCTACGAGCAGTACTTC. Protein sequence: CASSYKREGSYEQYF.

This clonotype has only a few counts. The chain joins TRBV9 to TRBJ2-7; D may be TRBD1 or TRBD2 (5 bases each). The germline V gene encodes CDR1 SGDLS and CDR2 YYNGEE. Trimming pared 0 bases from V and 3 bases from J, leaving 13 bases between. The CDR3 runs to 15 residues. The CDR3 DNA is TGTGCCAGCAGCGTAGGGGGACCCAGCGGCTACGAGCAGTACTTC. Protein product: CASSVGGPSGYEQYF.

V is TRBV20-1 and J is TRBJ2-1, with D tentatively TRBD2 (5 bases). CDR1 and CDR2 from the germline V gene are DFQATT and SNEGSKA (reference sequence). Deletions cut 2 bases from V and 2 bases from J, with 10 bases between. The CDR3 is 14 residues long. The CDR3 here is CSARPKRTYNEQFF. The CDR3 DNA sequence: TGCAGTGCTAGACCTAAGCGGACCTACAATGAGCAGTTCTTC.

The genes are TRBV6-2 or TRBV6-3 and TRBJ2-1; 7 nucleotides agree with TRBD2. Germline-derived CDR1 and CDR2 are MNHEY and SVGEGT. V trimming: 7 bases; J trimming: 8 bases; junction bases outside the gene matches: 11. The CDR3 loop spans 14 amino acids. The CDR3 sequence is CASTWTSLLDEQFF. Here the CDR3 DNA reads TGTGCCAGCACTTGGACTAGTCTCTTGGATGAGCAGTTCTTC.

CDR3 protein: CASSQGTGDGTDTQYF. CDR3 bases: TGCGCCAGCAGCCAGGGTACAGGGGACGGGACAGATACGCAGTATTTT. The V call is TRBV4-3, the J call TRBJ2-3; TRBD1 matches at 7 bases. The CDR3 sequence is 16 residues long. V dropped 3 bases and J dropped 3; count of bases not matched to a gene: 9. Germline loops: CDR1 LGHNA, CDR2 YSLEER.

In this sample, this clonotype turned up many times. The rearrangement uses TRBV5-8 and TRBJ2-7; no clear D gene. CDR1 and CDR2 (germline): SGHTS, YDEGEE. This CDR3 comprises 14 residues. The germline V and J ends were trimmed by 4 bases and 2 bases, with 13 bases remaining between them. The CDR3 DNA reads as TGTGCCAGCAGCCAAATGGACGGCACCTACGAGCAGTACTTC. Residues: CASSQMDGTYEQYF. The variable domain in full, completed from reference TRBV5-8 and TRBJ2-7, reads EAGVTQSPTHLIKTRGQQATLRCSPISGHTSVYWYQQALGLGLQFLLWYDEGEERNRGNFPPRFSGRQFPNYSSELNVNALELEDSALYLCASSQMDGTYEQYFGPGTRLTVT.

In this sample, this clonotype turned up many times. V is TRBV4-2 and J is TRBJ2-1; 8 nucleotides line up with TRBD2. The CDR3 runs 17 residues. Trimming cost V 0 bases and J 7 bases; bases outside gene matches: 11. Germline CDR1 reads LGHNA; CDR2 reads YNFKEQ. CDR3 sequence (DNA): TGTGCCAGCAGCCAAGATTTAGGTAGCGGGATTAGGAATGAGCAGTTCTTC. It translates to CASSQDLGSGIRNEQFF.

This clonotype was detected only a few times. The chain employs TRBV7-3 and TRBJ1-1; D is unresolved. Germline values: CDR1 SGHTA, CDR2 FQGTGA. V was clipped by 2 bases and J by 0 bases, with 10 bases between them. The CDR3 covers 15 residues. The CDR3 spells CASSLAAAMNTEAFF. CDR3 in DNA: TGTGCCAGCAGCTTAGCTGCAGCAATGAACACTGAAGCTTTCTTT.

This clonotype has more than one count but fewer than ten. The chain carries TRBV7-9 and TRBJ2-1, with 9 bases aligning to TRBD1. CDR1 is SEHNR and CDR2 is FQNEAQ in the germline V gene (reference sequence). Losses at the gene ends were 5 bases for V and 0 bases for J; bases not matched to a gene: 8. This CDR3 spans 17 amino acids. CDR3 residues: CASSPPGQGLSYNEQFF. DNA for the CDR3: TGTGCCAGCAGCCCGCCGGGACAGGGACTCTCCTACAATGAGCAGTTCTTC. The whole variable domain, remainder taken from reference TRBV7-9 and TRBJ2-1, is DTGVSQNPRHKITKRGQNVTFRCDPISEHNRLYWYRQTLGQGPEFLTYFQNEAQLEKSRLLSDRFSAERPKGSFSTLEIQRTEQGDSAMYLCASSPPGQGLSYNEQFFGPGTRLTVL.

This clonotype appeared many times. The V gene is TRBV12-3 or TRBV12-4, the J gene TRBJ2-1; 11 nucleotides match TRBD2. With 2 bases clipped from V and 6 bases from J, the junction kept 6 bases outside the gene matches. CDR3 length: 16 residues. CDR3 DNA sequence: TGTGCCAGCAGTTTAAAAACTAGCGGGAGACCCAATGAGCAGTTCTTC. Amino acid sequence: CASSLKTSGRPNEQFF.